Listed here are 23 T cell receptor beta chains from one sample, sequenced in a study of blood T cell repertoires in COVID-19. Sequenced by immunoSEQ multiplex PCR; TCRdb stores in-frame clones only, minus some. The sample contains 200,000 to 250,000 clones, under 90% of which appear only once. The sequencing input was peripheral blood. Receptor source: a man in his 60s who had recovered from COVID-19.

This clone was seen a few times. As DNA, the CDR3 is TGTGCCAGCAGCTTAGTGGCGGGGATAAGGACCTACGAGCAGTACTTC. It encodes CASSLVAGIRTYEQYF. This rearrangement joins TRBV7-8 to TRBJ2-7; possible D gene TRBD2, 6 bases. Germline-derived CDR1 and CDR2 are SGHVS and FQNEAQ. This CDR3 comprises 16 residues. Trimming took off 1 base at V and 2 bases at J, with 15 bases between the two ends. Complete variable domain (other parts from reference TRBV7-8 and TRBJ2-7): GAGVSQSPRYKVAKRGQDVALRCDPISGHVSLFWYQQALGQGPEFLTYFQNEAQLDKSGLPSDRFFAERPEGSVSTLKIQRTQQEDSAVYLCASSLVAGIRTYEQYFGPGTRLTVT.

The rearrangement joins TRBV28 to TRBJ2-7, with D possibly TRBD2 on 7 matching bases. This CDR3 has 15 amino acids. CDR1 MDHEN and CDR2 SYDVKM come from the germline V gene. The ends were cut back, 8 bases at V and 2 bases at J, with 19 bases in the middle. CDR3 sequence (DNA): TGTGCCAGCGGCTTGGGGGGGGGCGAGACCTACGAGCAGTACTTC. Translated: CASGLGGGETYEQYF.

For the CDR3, the DNA is TGTGCCAGCAGCTTAGGAACTAGCGGGAGAGGGGCCGGGGAGCTGTTTTTT. Its translation: CASSLGTSGRGAGELFF. The chain uses TRBV7-6 and TRBJ2-2, with TRBD2 matching over 11 bases. Germline assignment: CDR1 SGHVS and CDR2 FNYEAQ. The J segment lost 6 bases and the V segment lost 1 base, leaving 7 bases of the junction unmatched. CDR3 size: 17 residues.

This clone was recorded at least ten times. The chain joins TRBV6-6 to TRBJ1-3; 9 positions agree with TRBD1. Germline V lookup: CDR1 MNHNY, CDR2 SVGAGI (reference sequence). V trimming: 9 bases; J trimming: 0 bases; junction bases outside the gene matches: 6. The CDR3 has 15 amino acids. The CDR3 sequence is CASSRQGVSGNTIYF. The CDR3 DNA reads TGTGCCAGTTCCAGACAGGGGGTCTCTGGAAACACCATATATTTT.

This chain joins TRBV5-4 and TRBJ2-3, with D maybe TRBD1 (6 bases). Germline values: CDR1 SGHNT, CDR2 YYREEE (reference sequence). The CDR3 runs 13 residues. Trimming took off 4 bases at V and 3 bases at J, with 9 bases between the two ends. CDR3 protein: CASSPTGTDTQYF. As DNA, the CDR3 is TGTGCCAGCAGCCCCACAGGGACAGATACGCAGTATTTT. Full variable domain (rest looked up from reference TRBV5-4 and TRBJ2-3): ETGVTQSPTHLIKTRGQQVTLRCSSQSGHNTVSWYQQALGQGPQFIFQYYREEENGRGNFPPRFSGLQFPNYSSELNVNALELDDSALYLCASSPTGTDTQYFGPGTRLTVL.

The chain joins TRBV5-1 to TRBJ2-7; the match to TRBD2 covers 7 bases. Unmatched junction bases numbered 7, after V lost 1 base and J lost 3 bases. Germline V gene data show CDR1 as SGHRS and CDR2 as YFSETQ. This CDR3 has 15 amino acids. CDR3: CASSLSSSGIYEQYF. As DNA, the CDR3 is TGCGCCAGCAGCTTGAGTTCTAGCGGCATCTACGAGCAGTACTTC.

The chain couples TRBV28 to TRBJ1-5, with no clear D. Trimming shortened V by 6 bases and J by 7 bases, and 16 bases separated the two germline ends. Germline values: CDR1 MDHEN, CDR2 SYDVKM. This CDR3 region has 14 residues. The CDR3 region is CASRPRGDGQPQHF. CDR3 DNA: TGTGCCAGCAGGCCGCGGGGAGACGGACAGCCCCAGCATTTT. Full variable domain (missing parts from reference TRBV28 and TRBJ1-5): DVKVTQSSRYLVKRTGEKVFLECVQDMDHENMFWYRQDPGLGLRLIYFSYDVKMKEKGDIPEGYSVSREKKERFSLILESASTNQTSMYLCASRPRGDGQPQHFGDGTRLSIL.

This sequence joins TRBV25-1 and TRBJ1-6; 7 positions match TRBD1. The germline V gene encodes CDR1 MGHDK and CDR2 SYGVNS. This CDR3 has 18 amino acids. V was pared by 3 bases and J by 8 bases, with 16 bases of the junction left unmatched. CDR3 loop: CASSERTGPSNLDSPLHF. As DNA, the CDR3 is TGTGCCAGCAGTGAGCGGACAGGACCCTCTAATCTTGATTCACCCCTCCACTTT.

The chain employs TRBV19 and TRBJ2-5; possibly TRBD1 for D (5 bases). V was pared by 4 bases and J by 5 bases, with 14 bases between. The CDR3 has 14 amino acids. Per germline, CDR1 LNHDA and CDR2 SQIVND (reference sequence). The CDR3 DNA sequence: TGTGCCAGTAGTAGTCGACAGATGTGGGAGACCCAGTACTTC. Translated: CASSSRQMWETQYF.

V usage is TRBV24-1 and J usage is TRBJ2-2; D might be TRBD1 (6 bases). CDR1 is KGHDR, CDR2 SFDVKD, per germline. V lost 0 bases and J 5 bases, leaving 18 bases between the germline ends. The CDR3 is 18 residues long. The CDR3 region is CATSDLAAAQGLTGELFF. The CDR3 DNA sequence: TGTGCCACCAGTGATTTGGCAGCGGCCCAGGGGTTGACCGGGGAGCTGTTTTTT.

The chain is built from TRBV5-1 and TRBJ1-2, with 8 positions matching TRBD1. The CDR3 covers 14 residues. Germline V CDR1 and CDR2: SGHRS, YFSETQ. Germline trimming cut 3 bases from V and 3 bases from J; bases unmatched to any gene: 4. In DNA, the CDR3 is TGCGCCAGCAGCTCAGACAGGGGCGACTATGGCTACACCTTC. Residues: CASSSDRGDYGYTF. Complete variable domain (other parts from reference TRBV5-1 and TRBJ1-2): KAGVTQTPRYLIKTRGQQVTLSCSPISGHRSVSWYQQTPGQGLQFLFEYFSETQRNKGNFPGRFSGRQFSNSRSEMNVSTLELGDSALYLCASSSDRGDYGYTFGSGTRLTVV.

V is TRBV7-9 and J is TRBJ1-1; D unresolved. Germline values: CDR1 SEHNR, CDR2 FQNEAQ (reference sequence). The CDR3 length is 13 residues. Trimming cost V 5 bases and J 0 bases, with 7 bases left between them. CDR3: CASSLDLNTEAFF. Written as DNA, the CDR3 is TGTGCCAGCAGCCTGGACTTGAACACTGAAGCTTTCTTT.

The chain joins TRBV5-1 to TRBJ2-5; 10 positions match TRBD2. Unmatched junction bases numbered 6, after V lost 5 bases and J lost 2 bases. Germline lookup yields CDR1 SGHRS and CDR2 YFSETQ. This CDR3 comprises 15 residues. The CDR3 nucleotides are TGCGCCAGCAGATTCGGGACTAGCGCTCAAGAGACCCAGTACTTC. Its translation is CASRFGTSAQETQYF.

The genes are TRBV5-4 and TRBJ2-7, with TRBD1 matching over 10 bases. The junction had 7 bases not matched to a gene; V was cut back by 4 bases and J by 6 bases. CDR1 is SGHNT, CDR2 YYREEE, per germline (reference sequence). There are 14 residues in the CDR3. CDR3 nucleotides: TGTGCCAGCAGCACCGACAGGGGGCTCTCCGAGCAGTACTTC. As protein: CASSTDRGLSEQYF. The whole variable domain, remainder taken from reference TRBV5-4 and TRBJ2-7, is ETGVTQSPTHLIKTRGQQVTLRCSSQSGHNTVSWYQQALGQGPQFIFQYYREEENGRGNFPPRFSGLQFPNYSSELNVNALELDDSALYLCASSTDRGLSEQYFGPGTRLTVT.

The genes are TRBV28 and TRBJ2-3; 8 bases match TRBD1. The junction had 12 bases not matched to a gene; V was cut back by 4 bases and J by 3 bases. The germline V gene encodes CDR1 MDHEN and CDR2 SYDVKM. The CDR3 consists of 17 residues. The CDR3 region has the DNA TGTGCCAGCAGTTCCTTAGGACAGGGTCTTTTTACAGATACGCAGTATTTT. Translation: CASSSLGQGLFTDTQYF.

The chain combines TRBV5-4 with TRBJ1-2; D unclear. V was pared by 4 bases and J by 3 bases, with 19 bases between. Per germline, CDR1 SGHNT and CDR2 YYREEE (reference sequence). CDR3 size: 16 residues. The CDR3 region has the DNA TGTGCCAGCAGCGTCGGGTTAGTACGGGTGGACTATGGCTACACCTTC. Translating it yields CASSVGLVRVDYGYTF.

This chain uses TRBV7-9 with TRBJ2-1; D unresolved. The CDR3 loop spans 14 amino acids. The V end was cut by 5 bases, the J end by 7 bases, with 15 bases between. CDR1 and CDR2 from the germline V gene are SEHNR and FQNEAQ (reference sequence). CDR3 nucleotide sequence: TGTGCCAGCAGCCAAAGACTCATTTGGAATGAGCAGTTCTTC. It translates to CASSQRLIWNEQFF.

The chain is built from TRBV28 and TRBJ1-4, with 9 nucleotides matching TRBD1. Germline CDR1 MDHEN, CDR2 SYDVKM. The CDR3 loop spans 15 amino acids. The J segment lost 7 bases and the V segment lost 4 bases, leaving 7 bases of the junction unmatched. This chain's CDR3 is CASSSHRGQTEKLFF. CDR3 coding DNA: TGTGCCAGCAGTTCCCACAGGGGGCAAACTGAAAAACTGTTTTTT.

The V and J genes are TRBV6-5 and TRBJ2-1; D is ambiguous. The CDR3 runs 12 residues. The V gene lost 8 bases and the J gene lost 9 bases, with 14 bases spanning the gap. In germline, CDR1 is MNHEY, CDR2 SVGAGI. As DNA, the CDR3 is TGTGCCAGCCGACAACTTGGTGGTGAGCAGTTCTTC. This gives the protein CASRQLGGEQFF.

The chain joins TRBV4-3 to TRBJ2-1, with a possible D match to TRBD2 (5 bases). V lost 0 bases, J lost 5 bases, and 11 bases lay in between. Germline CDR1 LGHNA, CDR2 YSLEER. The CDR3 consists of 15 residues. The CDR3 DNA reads TGCGCCAGCAGCCAAGATTCGGGGAACCACAATGAGCAGTTCTTC. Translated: CASSQDSGNHNEQFF.

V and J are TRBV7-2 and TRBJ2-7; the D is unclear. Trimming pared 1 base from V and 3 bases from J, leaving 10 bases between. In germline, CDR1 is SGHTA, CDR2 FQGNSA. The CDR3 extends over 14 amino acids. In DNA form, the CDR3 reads TGTGCCAGCAGCTTAGATGGGCTGAACTACGAGCAGTACTTC. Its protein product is CASSLDGLNYEQYF.

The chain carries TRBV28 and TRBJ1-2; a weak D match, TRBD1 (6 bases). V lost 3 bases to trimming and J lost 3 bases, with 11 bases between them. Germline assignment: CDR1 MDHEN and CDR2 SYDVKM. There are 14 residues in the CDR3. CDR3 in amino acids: CASSLVGQDYGYTF. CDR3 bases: TGTGCCAGCAGTTTGGTGGGACAAGACTATGGCTACACCTTC.

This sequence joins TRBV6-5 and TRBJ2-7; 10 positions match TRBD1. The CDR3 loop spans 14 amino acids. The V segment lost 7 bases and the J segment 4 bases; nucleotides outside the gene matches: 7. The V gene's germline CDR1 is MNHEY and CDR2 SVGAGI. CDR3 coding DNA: TGTGCCAGCATAGAACGACAGGGGGCTTACGAGCAGTACTTC. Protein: CASIERQGAYEQYF.